One and the same sample provided the 15 T cell receptor beta chains below, sequenced in a study of CD4 T cells in relation to SARS-CoV-2 and coronaviruses. TCRdb's table, derived via immunoSEQ multiplex PCR, lists solely in-frame clones and lacks some. In the table there are approximately 59,000 clones, around 87% of which are singletons. Before the COVID-19 pandemic, during about 2011-2019, CD4+ T cells were taken from unexposed donors. The specimen sequenced was memory CD4+ T cells from PBMCs. The source of these receptors is a human donor in good health.

The chain links TRBV30 to TRBJ2-7, with TRBD1 identical over 7 bases. Per germline, CDR1 GTSNPN and CDR2 SVGIG (reference sequence). The CDR3 is 14 amino acids. Trimming at V came to 1 base and at J to 1 base, leaving 4 bases not matched to a gene. Here the CDR3 DNA reads TGTGCCTGGAGTGGATACAGGGGTTCCTACGAGCAGTACTTC. This translates into CAWSGYRGSYEQYF.

The chain employs TRBV30 and TRBJ1-1; unclear D gene. V gave up 4 bases and J gave up 6 bases, with 18 bases separating them. CDR1 is GTSNPN and CDR2 is SVGIG in the germline V gene (reference sequence). This CDR3 has 14 residues. CDR3 region: CAWTIASGNPEAFF. DNA of the CDR3: TGTGCCTGGACGATCGCGTCCGGGAATCCTGAAGCTTTCTTT.

The gene calls are TRBV10-3 and TRBJ2-7; D unresolved. The CDR3 extends over 14 amino acids. CDR1 is ENHRY, CDR2 SYGVKD, per germline. Trimming removed 2 bases at V and 3 bases at J, with 11 bases between. The CDR3 DNA sequence: TGTGCCATCAGTGAGGGGCTCGCCGGCTACGAGCAGTACTTC. It yields the protein CAISEGLAGYEQYF.

The rearrangement uses TRBV18 and TRBJ1-2; D gene unclear. This CDR3 has 15 amino acids. V was pared by 3 bases and J by 4 bases, with 15 bases between. From germline, CDR1 is KGHSH and CDR2 LQKENI. The CDR3 region has the DNA TGTGCCAGCTCACCGGGATCCTCCACCGTCTATGGCTACACCTTC. It yields the protein CASSPGSSTVYGYTF.

This chain joins TRBV7-9 and TRBJ2-2; 9 bases line up with TRBD1. V lost 3 bases, J lost 4 bases, and 3 bases stayed unmatched. There are 15 residues in the CDR3. Germline values: CDR1 SEHNR, CDR2 FQNEAQ (reference sequence). DNA of the CDR3: TGTGCCAGCAGCTTCACACAGGGGGCCACCGGGGAGCTGTTTTTT. Translation: CASSFTQGATGELFF.

CDR3: CSASDVPWAFF. CDR3 in DNA: TGCAGTGCCTCGGACGTGCCTTGGGCTTTCTTT. This chain links TRBV20-1 with TRBJ1-1; the D is unclear. V gave up 6 bases and J gave up 11 bases, with 16 bases separating them. This CDR3 contains 11 residues. Germline V lookup: CDR1 DFQATT, CDR2 SNEGSKA (reference sequence).

The J gene is TRBJ1-1, the V gene TRBV11-2; possibly TRBD1 for D (6 bases). Germline V CDR1 and CDR2: SGHAT, FQNNGV. Trimming removed 5 bases from V and 0 bases from J, with 13 bases in between. This CDR3 region has 15 residues. In DNA, the CDR3 is TGTGCCAGCAGCATTCGAACAGGGTTGAACACTGAAGCTTTCTTT. As protein: CASSIRTGLNTEAFF. Full variable domain (outside the CDR3, taken from reference TRBV11-2 and TRBJ1-1): EAGVAQSPRYKIIEKRQSVAFWCNPISGHATLYWYQQILGQGPKLLIQFQNNGVVDDSQLPKDRFSAERLKGVDSTLKIQPAKLEDSAVYLCASSIRTGLNTEAFFGQGTRLTVV.

This clone was seen a few times. This chain uses TRBV27 with TRBJ1-1; D uncertain. The CDR3 runs to 14 residues. From germline, CDR1 is MNHEY and CDR2 SMNVEV (reference sequence). With 9 bases removed from V and 2 bases from J, the gap between germline ends came to 16 bases. This CDR3 reads CASRRIDDNTEAFF. The CDR3 DNA reads as TGTGCCAGTCGCCGAATTGACGATAACACTGAAGCTTTCTTT.

In its sample, this clone was seen once. This chain uses TRBV7-9 with TRBJ2-7; D may be TRBD2 (5 bases). CDR3 size: 13 residues. Germline V gene sequence: CDR1 SEHNR, CDR2 FQNEAQ (reference sequence). Trimming pared 5 bases from V and 4 bases from J, leaving 12 bases between. The CDR3 nucleotides read TGTGCCAGCAGCCAACCGGGGTGGTACGAGCAGTACTTC. It encodes CASSQPGWYEQYF.

J is TRBJ2-2 and V is TRBV12-3 or TRBV12-4; no clear D. Trimming shortened V by 5 bases and J by 2 bases, and 6 bases separated the two germline ends. The CDR3 sequence is 13 residues long. The CDR3 region has the DNA TGTGCCAGCAGTCCCGGTAACACCGGGGAGCTGTTTTTT. It codes for CASSPGNTGELFF.

The chain couples TRBV7-2 to TRBJ1-5; tentative D call: TRBD1 (5 bases). Germline CDR1 is SGHTA and CDR2 is FQGNSA. The CDR3 runs 12 residues. Trimming stripped 6 bases from V and 4 bases from J, with 7 bases between. In nucleotides, the CDR3 is TGTGCCAGCAGGACAGATAATCAGCCCCAGCATTTT. This codes for CASRTDNQPQHF.

The CDR3 nucleotides read TGTGCCAGCAGCTCGCCCCTCTACGAGCAGTACTTC. It is translated as CASSSPLYEQYF. The rearrangement uses TRBV7-9 and TRBJ2-7, with D hard to call. Germline CDR1 reads SEHNR; CDR2 reads FQNEAQ (reference sequence). This CDR3 spans 12 amino acids. Trimming shortened V by 4 bases and J by 3 bases, and 7 bases separated the two germline ends.

CDR3 nucleotide sequence: TGTGCCAGCAGTACAGGCAGCCGGGGCTACACCTTC. Protein sequence: CASSTGSRGYTF. The chain employs TRBV28 and TRBJ1-2, with D possibly TRBD1 on 5 matching bases. V lost 5 bases to trimming and J lost 8 bases, with 12 bases between them. This CDR3 has 12 residues. The germline V gene encodes CDR1 MDHEN and CDR2 SYDVKM.

The V and J genes are TRBV10-3 and TRBJ1-1, with D unresolved. V was clipped by 4 bases and J by 1 base, with 7 bases between them. The CDR3 is made up of 13 amino acids. Germline V gives CDR1 ENHRY, CDR2 SYGVKD. The chain's CDR3 is CAISGYGNTEAFF. As DNA, the CDR3 is TGTGCCATCAGTGGATACGGGAACACTGAAGCTTTCTTT.

This clone was detected once. This chain uses TRBV7-3 with TRBJ2-7; D possibly matches TRBD1 or TRBD2 (5 bases each). Germline-derived CDR1 and CDR2 are SGHTA and FQGTGA. CDR3 length equals 13 residues. Trimming removed 9 bases from V and 2 bases from J, with 14 bases in between. The CDR3 here is CASKGPTTYEQYF. The CDR3 DNA is TGTGCCAGTAAGGGACCGACGACCTACGAGCAGTACTTC. Looking up the rest from reference TRBV7-3 and TRBJ2-7 gives the full variable domain: GAGVSQTPSNKVTEKGKYVELRCDPISGHTALYWYRQSLGQGPEFLIYFQGTGAADDSGLPNDRFFAVRPEGSVSTLKIQRTERGDSAVYLCASKGPTTYEQYFGPGTRLTVT.